This is a list of T cell receptor beta chains from one sample in a study of blood T cell repertoires in COVID-19. Method: immunoSEQ multiplex PCR; TCRdb's copy keeps in-frame clones and lacks some. The repertoire holds 230,000 or so clones, with approximately 81% as singletons. Sequenced material: peripheral blood. The receptor source for this set is a man in his thirties or forties with active or convalescent COVID-19. Both conserved end residues are part of each CDR3. D genes are given only for firm matches. A row's size may be missing; if present it is once, few, many or a size class.

j_call clone_size v_call d_call cdr3_aa cdr3_nt
TRBJ2-3 . TRBV29-1 . CSVESITDTQYF TGCAGCGTTGAGTCTATCACAGATACGCAGTATTTT
TRBJ2-7 . TRBV4-1 TRBD1 CASSLRTGGDEQYF TGCGCCAGCAGCCTGCGGACAGGGGGCGACGAGCAGTACTTC
TRBJ2-1 . TRBV2 . CASSAPGLPEQFF TGTGCCAGCAGCGCCCCGGGACTTCCCGAGCAGTTCTTC
TRBJ2-3 . TRBV27 . CASSLNGFPTDTQYF TGTGCCAGCAGTTTAAACGGGTTTCCCACAGATACGCAGTATTTT
TRBJ2-1 . TRBV5-4 TRBD1 CASSYRDRTGNEQFF TGTGCCAGCAGCTACAGGGACAGGACGGGAAATGAGCAGTTCTTC
TRBJ1-5 . TRBV4-1 . CASSQDTGLRGQPQHF TGCGCCAGCAGCCAAGATACAGGTTTGCGGGGGCAGCCCCAGCATTTT
TRBJ1-3 once TRBV7-2 . CASSLGTGRNTIYF TGTGCCAGCAGCTTAGGCACAGGTCGTAACACCATATATTTT
TRBJ2-1 . TRBV30 . CAWSGGDSWNEQFF TGTGCCTGGAGTGGCGGGGATTCTTGGAATGAGCAGTTCTTC
TRBJ2-5 . TRBV30 . CAWKGRGQETQYF TGTGCCTGGAAGGGCCGGGGCCAAGAGACCCAGTACTTC
TRBJ1-5 . TRBV27 . CASSLRGPPYSNQPQHF TGTGCCAGCAGTTTAAGAGGGCCCCCATATAGCAATCAGCCCCAGCATTTT
TRBJ1-5 . TRBV28 . CASSLERLPQHF TGTGCCAGCAGTTTAGAGCGTTTGCCCCAGCATTTT